This is a list of T cell receptor beta chains from one sample in a study of blood T cell repertoires in COVID-19. TCRdb keeps only in-frame clones here, not all; method: immunoSEQ multiplex PCR. Altogether 75,000 to 95,000 clones are present, about 82% being singletons, with the ten largest covering over 15%. The sequencing input was peripheral blood. The source of these receptors is a man older than 75 with active or convalescent COVID-19. CDR3s include the opening cysteine and the closing phenylalanine or tryptophan. A D gene is named only where the DNA matches it firmly. Only some rows state a clone size, as once, few, many or a class for expanded clones.

d_call: TRBD1; clone_size: .; j_call: TRBJ1-5; v_call: TRBV10-1; cdr3_nt: TGCGCCAGCAGCAAAACAGGGGGAAGCAATCAGCCCCAGCATTTT; cdr3_aa: CASSKTGGSNQPQHF
d_call: TRBD2; clone_size: .; j_call: TRBJ2-4; v_call: TRBV5-4; cdr3_nt: TGTGCCAGCAGCCGGGAGGTGGGGGACATTCAGTACTTC; cdr3_aa: CASSREVGDIQYF
d_call: TRBD2; clone_size: .; j_call: TRBJ2-5; v_call: TRBV4-2; cdr3_nt: TGTGCCAGCAGTACCGGGGGGGGCCAAGAGACCCAGTACTTC; cdr3_aa: CASSTGGGQETQYF
d_call: .; clone_size: .; j_call: TRBJ1-1; v_call: TRBV7-9; cdr3_nt: TGTGCCAGCAGCTTTACCAAGGGAGACACTGAAGCTTTCTTT; cdr3_aa: CASSFTKGDTEAFF
d_call: .; clone_size: .; j_call: TRBJ1-2; v_call: TRBV5-4; cdr3_nt: TGTGCCAGCACCCTGCTGGTAGCTAACTATGGCTACACCTTC; cdr3_aa: CASTLLVANYGYTF
d_call: .; clone_size: once; j_call: TRBJ1-3; v_call: TRBV5-4; cdr3_nt: TGTGCCAGCAGCTTGTGGGCGGGGGGCGCCGGGAAGAAGACCATATATTTT; cdr3_aa: CASSLWAGGAGKKTIYF
d_call: .; clone_size: .; j_call: TRBJ2-1; v_call: TRBV3-1/TRBV3-2; cdr3_nt: TGTGCCAGCAGCCAGCGCTACAATGAGCAGTTCTTC; cdr3_aa: CASSQRYNEQFF
d_call: TRBD1; clone_size: .; j_call: TRBJ1-1; v_call: TRBV19; cdr3_nt: TGTGCCAGTAGACGACGACAGGGCATTGAAGCTTTCTTT; cdr3_aa: CASRRRQGIEAFF
d_call: .; clone_size: once; j_call: TRBJ1-1; v_call: TRBV7-9; cdr3_nt: TGTGCCAGCAGCACCACAGGGATGAACACTGAAGCTTTCTTT; cdr3_aa: CASSTTGMNTEAFF
d_call: .; clone_size: .; j_call: TRBJ1-1; v_call: TRBV11-2; cdr3_nt: TGTGCCAGCAGCTTGTCCAGGGCGGCCACTGAAGCTTTCTTT; cdr3_aa: CASSLSRAATEAFF
d_call: TRBD2; clone_size: .; j_call: TRBJ2-1; v_call: TRBV18; cdr3_nt: TGTGCCAGCTCACGGGACGGGGCGGGAGTCTCCTACAATGAGCAGTTCTTC; cdr3_aa: CASSRDGAGVSYNEQFF
d_call: TRBD2; clone_size: .; j_call: TRBJ2-1; v_call: TRBV3-1/TRBV3-2; cdr3_nt: TGTGCCAGCAGCCAGAGCGGGGGGTTCCTCAATGAGCAGTTCTTC; cdr3_aa: CASSQSGGFLNEQFF
d_call: .; clone_size: .; j_call: TRBJ2-6; v_call: TRBV7-8; cdr3_nt: TGTGCCAGCAGCTTATCCGGAGCCTCTGGGGCCAACGTCCTGACTTTC; cdr3_aa: CASSLSGASGANVLTF
d_call: .; clone_size: .; j_call: TRBJ1-2; v_call: TRBV6-1; cdr3_nt: TGTGCCAGCAGTGAAGTAAATACAGGGAAACGCTATGGCTACACCTTC; cdr3_aa: CASSEVNTGKRYGYTF
d_call: .; clone_size: .; j_call: TRBJ2-5; v_call: TRBV11-2; cdr3_nt: TGTGCCAGCAGCTTAGAGCAGGTAGAGACCCAGTACTTC; cdr3_aa: CASSLEQVETQYF
d_call: TRBD1; clone_size: .; j_call: TRBJ1-2; v_call: TRBV2; cdr3_nt: TGTGCCAGCAGGGAGGACAGGGACTATGGCTACACCTTC; cdr3_aa: CASREDRDYGYTF
d_call: TRBD1; clone_size: .; j_call: TRBJ1-4; v_call: TRBV7-9; cdr3_nt: TGTGCCAGCAGCCCGGGACAGGCGGTCGGTGAAAAACTGTTTTTT; cdr3_aa: CASSPGQAVGEKLFF
d_call: .; clone_size: .; j_call: TRBJ1-2; v_call: TRBV7-9; cdr3_nt: TGTGCCAGCAGCTTAGATATAGCGGGGGGCTACACCTTC; cdr3_aa: CASSLDIAGGYTF
d_call: .; clone_size: .; j_call: TRBJ2-2; v_call: TRBV18; cdr3_nt: TGTGCCAGCTCACCACCGCTGGGGCCCGGGGAGCTGTTTTTT; cdr3_aa: CASSPPLGPGELFF
d_call: .; clone_size: .; j_call: TRBJ2-1; v_call: TRBV4-1; cdr3_nt: TGCGCCAGCAGCCCCCAAACTAGGAGCAATGAGCAGTTCTTC; cdr3_aa: CASSPQTRSNEQFF
d_call: .; clone_size: .; j_call: TRBJ2-3; v_call: TRBV5-1; cdr3_nt: TGCGCCAGCAGCTTGTTCGCGGGACGGGGCACAGATACGCAGTATTTT; cdr3_aa: CASSLFAGRGTDTQYF
d_call: .; clone_size: .; j_call: TRBJ2-5; v_call: TRBV20-1; cdr3_nt: TGCAGTGCTGGGGCCCAAGAGACCCAGTACTTC; cdr3_aa: CSAGAQETQYF
d_call: .; clone_size: .; j_call: TRBJ1-1; v_call: TRBV19; cdr3_nt: TGTGCCAGTAGTAAGCAACCTGGGGCAGCAGGGTCTGAAGCTTTCTTT; cdr3_aa: CASSKQPGAAGSEAFF
d_call: .; clone_size: .; j_call: TRBJ2-3; v_call: TRBV10-2; cdr3_nt: TGCGCCAGCAGTGACCAGGAGCGGGTCACAGATACGCAGTATTTT; cdr3_aa: CASSDQERVTDTQYF
d_call: TRBD1; clone_size: .; j_call: TRBJ1-4; v_call: TRBV9; cdr3_nt: TGTGCCAGCAGCGTAACGGGACAGGCTTTTAATGAAAAACTGTTTTTT; cdr3_aa: CASSVTGQAFNEKLFF
d_call: TRBD1; clone_size: .; j_call: TRBJ1-1; v_call: TRBV25-1; cdr3_nt: TGTGCCAGCAGTGGACAGGGGGGGACTGAAGCTTTCTTT; cdr3_aa: CASSGQGGTEAFF
d_call: TRBD1; clone_size: .; j_call: TRBJ1-2; v_call: TRBV5-1; cdr3_nt: TGCGCCAGCAGCTTGGCCCCGACAGGGGGCGATGGCTACACCTTC; cdr3_aa: CASSLAPTGGDGYTF
d_call: TRBD2; clone_size: few; j_call: TRBJ2-4; v_call: TRBV15; cdr3_nt: TGTGCCACCAGCAGAGAGCCGGGACTAGCTAACATTCAGTACTTC; cdr3_aa: CATSREPGLANIQYF
d_call: .; clone_size: many; j_call: TRBJ2-1; v_call: TRBV4-2; cdr3_nt: TGTGCCAGCAGCCAGACTCAACTAGGCTCCTACAATGAGCAGTTCTTC; cdr3_aa: CASSQTQLGSYNEQFF
d_call: .; clone_size: .; j_call: TRBJ2-5; v_call: TRBV5-8; cdr3_nt: TGTGCCAGCAGCTTTGACTCCGAGACCCAGTACTTC; cdr3_aa: CASSFDSETQYF
d_call: .; clone_size: .; j_call: TRBJ1-5; v_call: TRBV19; cdr3_nt: TGTGCCAGTAGCACCACAGGGAGCGCGGATCAGCCCCAGCATTTT; cdr3_aa: CASSTTGSADQPQHF
d_call: .; clone_size: .; j_call: TRBJ1-1; v_call: TRBV3-1/TRBV3-2; cdr3_nt: TGTGCCAGCAGCCAAGATAACCCCCGGCCAGGGGCTCCTATTAAGGAGACTGAAGCTTTCTTT; cdr3_aa: CASSQDNPRPGAPIKETEAFF
d_call: .; clone_size: once; j_call: TRBJ2-5; v_call: TRBV19; cdr3_nt: TGTGCCACCACCCGGCGTGGAGGACAAGAGACCCAGTACTTC; cdr3_aa: CATTRRGGQETQYF
d_call: .; clone_size: few; j_call: TRBJ2-1; v_call: TRBV27; cdr3_nt: TGTGCCAGCAGTCCCCTGGACTCCGGCTCCTACAATGAGCAGTTCTTC; cdr3_aa: CASSPLDSGSYNEQFF
d_call: .; clone_size: .; j_call: TRBJ2-3; v_call: TRBV19; cdr3_nt: TGTGCCAGTAGTATAGATCGAGAGCAAACGCAGTATTTT; cdr3_aa: CASSIDREQTQYF
d_call: TRBD1; clone_size: .; j_call: TRBJ1-2; v_call: TRBV5-6; cdr3_nt: TGTGCCAGCAGAAGAGCAGGACAGGGAGATGGCTACACCTTC; cdr3_aa: CASRRAGQGDGYTF
d_call: TRBD1; clone_size: few; j_call: TRBJ1-5; v_call: TRBV2; cdr3_nt: TGTGCCAGCAGTCGACAGGGGGTAGACAATCAGCCCCAGCATTTT; cdr3_aa: CASSRQGVDNQPQHF
d_call: .; clone_size: .; j_call: TRBJ2-3; v_call: TRBV5-8; cdr3_nt: TGTGCCAGCAGAACGACCGGGGGTCCAGATACGCAGTATTTT; cdr3_aa: CASRTTGGPDTQYF
d_call: TRBD2; clone_size: .; j_call: TRBJ2-5; v_call: TRBV3-1/TRBV3-2; cdr3_nt: TGTGCCAGCAGCCAACAGGGGACTAGCGTTTTTAGGGAGACCCAGTACTTC; cdr3_aa: CASSQQGTSVFRETQYF
d_call: TRBD2; clone_size: .; j_call: TRBJ2-1; v_call: TRBV7-3; cdr3_nt: TGTGCCAGCAGCGACCTAACTAGCGGGAGTTACAATGAGCAGTTCTTC; cdr3_aa: CASSDLTSGSYNEQFF
d_call: TRBD1; clone_size: .; j_call: TRBJ2-3; v_call: TRBV5-1; cdr3_nt: TGCGCCAGCAGCCCCGGACAGGGGGGGGATACGCAGTATTTT; cdr3_aa: CASSPGQGGDTQYF
d_call: TRBD1; clone_size: .; j_call: TRBJ2-5; v_call: TRBV6-5; cdr3_nt: TGTGCCAGCACGCTGACAGGGGGCCGGGAGACCCAGTACTTC; cdr3_aa: CASTLTGGRETQYF
d_call: TRBD2; clone_size: .; j_call: TRBJ2-1; v_call: TRBV19; cdr3_nt: TGTGCCAGCCGGACTAGCGGGGCGGGGAATGAGCAGTTCTTC; cdr3_aa: CASRTSGAGNEQFF
d_call: TRBD1; clone_size: .; j_call: TRBJ1-4; v_call: TRBV2; cdr3_nt: TGTGCCAGCGGAATAACAGGGGGCACGAATGAAAAACTGTTTTTT; cdr3_aa: CASGITGGTNEKLFF
d_call: TRBD1; clone_size: .; j_call: TRBJ1-1; v_call: TRBV5-1; cdr3_nt: TGCGCCAGCAGCTCAACCGGGACAGCGAACACTGAAGCTTTCTTT; cdr3_aa: CASSSTGTANTEAFF
d_call: .; clone_size: .; j_call: TRBJ2-1; v_call: TRBV6-1; cdr3_nt: TGTGCCAGCAGTGATTGGGCAGTCAATGAGCAGTTCTTC; cdr3_aa: CASSDWAVNEQFF
d_call: .; clone_size: .; j_call: TRBJ1-3; v_call: TRBV25-1; cdr3_nt: TGTGCCAGCAGTGAAGGAGCAGCAGGGGCTTTTAACACCATATATTTT; cdr3_aa: CASSEGAAGAFNTIYF
d_call: .; clone_size: .; j_call: TRBJ2-3; v_call: TRBV13; cdr3_nt: TGTGCCAGCAGCCCGGACAGTGGGACAGATACGCAGTATTTT; cdr3_aa: CASSPDSGTDTQYF
d_call: TRBD1; clone_size: .; j_call: TRBJ2-3; v_call: TRBV24-1; cdr3_nt: TGTGCCACCAGTCAACACGGGACAGGGGGCTTTGCAGATACGCAGTATTTT; cdr3_aa: CATSQHGTGGFADTQYF
d_call: TRBD1; clone_size: few; j_call: TRBJ2-3; v_call: TRBV2; cdr3_nt: TGTGCCAGCAGAAAGACATCAGGGGGTGGCACAGATACGCAGTATTTT; cdr3_aa: CASRKTSGGGTDTQYF
d_call: TRBD2; clone_size: .; j_call: TRBJ2-1; v_call: TRBV19; cdr3_nt: TGTGCCAGTAGTATGAGCGGGAGGAACAATGAGCAGTTCTTC; cdr3_aa: CASSMSGRNNEQFF
d_call: .; clone_size: .; j_call: TRBJ2-1; v_call: TRBV19; cdr3_nt: TGTGCCAGTAGCCCCCCGACAGCGCTCTCCTACAATGAGCAGTTCTTC; cdr3_aa: CASSPPTALSYNEQFF
d_call: TRBD1; clone_size: .; j_call: TRBJ1-3; v_call: TRBV19; cdr3_nt: TGTGCCAGTAGTATTACCGGGACAGGCCGCTCTGGAAACACCATATATTTT; cdr3_aa: CASSITGTGRSGNTIYF
d_call: TRBD1; clone_size: .; j_call: TRBJ1-1; v_call: TRBV19; cdr3_nt: TGTGCCAGTAGTAGGCCCCCAGGGGGCGCGAGGATCGCTGAAGCTTTCTTT; cdr3_aa: CASSRPPGGARIAEAFF
d_call: .; clone_size: .; j_call: TRBJ1-5; v_call: TRBV28; cdr3_nt: TGTGCCAGCAGCACCCTATATAGCAATCAGCCCCAGCATTTT; cdr3_aa: CASSTLYSNQPQHF
d_call: .; clone_size: .; j_call: TRBJ2-3; v_call: TRBV7-3; cdr3_nt: TGTGCCAGCAGCTTAACGCCGGGTGGGCTAGCCGATACGCAGTATTTT; cdr3_aa: CASSLTPGGLADTQYF
d_call: TRBD1; clone_size: .; j_call: TRBJ2-1; v_call: TRBV10-3; cdr3_nt: TGTGCCATTCGACCCGGGACAGGGAGTGGCAATGAGCAGTTCTTC; cdr3_aa: CAIRPGTGSGNEQFF